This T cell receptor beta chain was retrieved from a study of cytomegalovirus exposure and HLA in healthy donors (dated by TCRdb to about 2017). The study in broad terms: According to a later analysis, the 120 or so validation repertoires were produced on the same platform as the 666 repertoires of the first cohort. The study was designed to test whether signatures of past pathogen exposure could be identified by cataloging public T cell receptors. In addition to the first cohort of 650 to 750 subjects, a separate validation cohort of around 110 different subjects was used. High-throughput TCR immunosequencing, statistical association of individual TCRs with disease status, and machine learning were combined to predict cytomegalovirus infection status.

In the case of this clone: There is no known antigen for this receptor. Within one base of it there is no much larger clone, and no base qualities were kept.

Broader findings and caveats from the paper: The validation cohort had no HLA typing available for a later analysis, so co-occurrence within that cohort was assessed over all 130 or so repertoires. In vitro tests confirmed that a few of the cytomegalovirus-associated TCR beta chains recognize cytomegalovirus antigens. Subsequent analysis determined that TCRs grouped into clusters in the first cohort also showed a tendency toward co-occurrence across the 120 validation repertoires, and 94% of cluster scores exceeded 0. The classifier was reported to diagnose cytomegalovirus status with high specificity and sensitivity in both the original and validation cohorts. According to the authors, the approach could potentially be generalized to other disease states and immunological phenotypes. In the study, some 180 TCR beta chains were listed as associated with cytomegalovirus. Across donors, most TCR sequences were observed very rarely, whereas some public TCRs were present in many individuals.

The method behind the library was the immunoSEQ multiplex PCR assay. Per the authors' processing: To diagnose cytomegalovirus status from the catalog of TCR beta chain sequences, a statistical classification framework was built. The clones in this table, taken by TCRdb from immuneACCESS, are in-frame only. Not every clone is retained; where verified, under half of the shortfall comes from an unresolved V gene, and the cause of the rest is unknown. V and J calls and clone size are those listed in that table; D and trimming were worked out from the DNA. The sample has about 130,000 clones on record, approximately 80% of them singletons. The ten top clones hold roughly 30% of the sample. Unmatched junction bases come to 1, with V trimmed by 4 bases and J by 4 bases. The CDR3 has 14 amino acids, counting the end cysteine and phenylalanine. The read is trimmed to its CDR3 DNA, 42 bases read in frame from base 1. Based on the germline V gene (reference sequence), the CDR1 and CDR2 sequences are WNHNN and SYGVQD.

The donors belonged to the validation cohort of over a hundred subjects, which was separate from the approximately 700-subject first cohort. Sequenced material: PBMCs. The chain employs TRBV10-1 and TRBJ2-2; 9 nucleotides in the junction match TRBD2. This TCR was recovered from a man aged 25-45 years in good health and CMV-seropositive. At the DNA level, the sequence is TGCGCCAGCAGTGTAGCGGGGGCCACCGGGGAGCTGTTTTTT. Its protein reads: CASSVAGATGELFF.